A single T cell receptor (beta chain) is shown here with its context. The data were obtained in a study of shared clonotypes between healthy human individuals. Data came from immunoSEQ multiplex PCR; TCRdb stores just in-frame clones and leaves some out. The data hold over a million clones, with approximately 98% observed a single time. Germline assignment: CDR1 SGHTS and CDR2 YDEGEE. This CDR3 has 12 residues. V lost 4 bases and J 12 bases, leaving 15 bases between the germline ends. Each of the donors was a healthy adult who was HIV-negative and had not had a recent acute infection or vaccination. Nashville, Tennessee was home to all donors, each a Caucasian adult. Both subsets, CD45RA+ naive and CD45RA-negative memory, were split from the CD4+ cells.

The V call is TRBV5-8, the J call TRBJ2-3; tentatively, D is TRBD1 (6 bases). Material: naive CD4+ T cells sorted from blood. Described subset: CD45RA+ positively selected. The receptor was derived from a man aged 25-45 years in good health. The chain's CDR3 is CASSEDRYFQYF. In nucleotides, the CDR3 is TGTGCCAGCAGCGAAGACAGGTATTTTCAGTATTTT. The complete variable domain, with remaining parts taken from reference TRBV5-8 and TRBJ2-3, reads EAGVTQSPTHLIKTRGQQATLRCSPISGHTSVYWYQQALGLGLQFLLWYDEGEERNRGNFPPRFSGRQFPNYSSELNVNALELEDSALYLCASSEDRYFQYFGPGTRLTVL.